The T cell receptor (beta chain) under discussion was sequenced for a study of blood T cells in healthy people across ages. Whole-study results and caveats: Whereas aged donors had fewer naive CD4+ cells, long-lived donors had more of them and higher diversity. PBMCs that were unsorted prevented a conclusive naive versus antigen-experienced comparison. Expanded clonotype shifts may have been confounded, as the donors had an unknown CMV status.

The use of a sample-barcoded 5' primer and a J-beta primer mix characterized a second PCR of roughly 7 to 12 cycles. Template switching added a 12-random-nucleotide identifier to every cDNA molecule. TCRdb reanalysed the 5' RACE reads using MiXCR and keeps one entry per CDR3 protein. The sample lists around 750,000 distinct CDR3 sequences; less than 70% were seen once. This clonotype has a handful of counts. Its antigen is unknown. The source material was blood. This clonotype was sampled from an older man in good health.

This chain's CDR3 is CASSPTWGPNQPQHF. The CDR3 region has the DNA TGTGCCAGCAGCCCCACCTGGGGGCCCAATCAGCCCCAGCATTTT. The V and J genes are TRBV7-2 and TRBJ1-5, with D perhaps TRBD1 (6 bases). This CDR3 spans 15 amino acids. The V end was cut by 5 bases, the J end by 3 bases, with 14 bases between. The germline gives CDR1 SGHTA, CDR2 FQGNSA.